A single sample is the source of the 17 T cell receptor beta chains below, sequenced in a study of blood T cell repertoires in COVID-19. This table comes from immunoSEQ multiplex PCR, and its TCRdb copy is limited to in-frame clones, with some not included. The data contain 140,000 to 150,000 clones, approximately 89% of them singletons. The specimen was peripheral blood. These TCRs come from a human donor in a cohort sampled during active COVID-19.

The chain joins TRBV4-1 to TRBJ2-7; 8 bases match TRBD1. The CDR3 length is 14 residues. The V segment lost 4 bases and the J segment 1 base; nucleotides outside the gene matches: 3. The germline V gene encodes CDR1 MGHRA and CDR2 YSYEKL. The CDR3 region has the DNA TGCGCCAGCAGCCGCCGGGACAGGTCCTACGAGCAGTACTTC. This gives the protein CASSRRDRSYEQYF.

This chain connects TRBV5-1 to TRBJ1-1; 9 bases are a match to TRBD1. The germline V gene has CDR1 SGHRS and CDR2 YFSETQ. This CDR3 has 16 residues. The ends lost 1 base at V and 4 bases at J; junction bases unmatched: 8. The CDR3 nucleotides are TGCGCCAGCAGCTTGAGCGGGACAGGGCGGAGCACTGAAGCTTTCTTT. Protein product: CASSLSGTGRSTEAFF.

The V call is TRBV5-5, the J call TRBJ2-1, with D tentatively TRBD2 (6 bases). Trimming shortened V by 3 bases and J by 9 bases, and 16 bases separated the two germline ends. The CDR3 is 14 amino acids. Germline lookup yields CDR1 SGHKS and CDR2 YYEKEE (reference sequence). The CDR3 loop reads CASSWRGAGGEQFF. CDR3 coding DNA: TGTGCCAGCAGCTGGAGGGGAGCGGGCGGTGAGCAGTTCTTC.

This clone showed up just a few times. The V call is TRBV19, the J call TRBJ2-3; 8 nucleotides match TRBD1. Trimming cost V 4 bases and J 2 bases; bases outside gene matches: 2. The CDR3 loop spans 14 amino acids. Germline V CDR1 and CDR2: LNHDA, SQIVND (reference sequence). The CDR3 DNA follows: TGTGCCAGTAGTAAGGGACAGGACACAGATACGCAGTATTTT. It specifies CASSKGQDTDTQYF. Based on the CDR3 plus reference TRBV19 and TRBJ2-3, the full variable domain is DGGITQSPKYLFRKEGQNVTLSCEQNLNHDAMYWYRQDPGQGLRLIYYSQIVNDFQKGDIAEGYSVSREKKESFPLTVTSAQKNPTAFYLCASSKGQDTDTQYFGPGTRLTVL.

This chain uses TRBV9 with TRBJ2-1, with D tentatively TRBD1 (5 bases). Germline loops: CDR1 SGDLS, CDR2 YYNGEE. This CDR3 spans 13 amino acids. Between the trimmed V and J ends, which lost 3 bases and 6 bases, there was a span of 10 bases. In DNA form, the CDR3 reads TGTGCCAGCAGCGGAGACAGCCGCAATGAGCAGTTCTTC. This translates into CASSGDSRNEQFF.

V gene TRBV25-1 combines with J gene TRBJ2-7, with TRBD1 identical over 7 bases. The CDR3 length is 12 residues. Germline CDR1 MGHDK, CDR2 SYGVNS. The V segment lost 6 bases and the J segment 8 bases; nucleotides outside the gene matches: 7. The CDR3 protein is CASRAPGGKQYF. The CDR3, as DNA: TGTGCCAGCAGGGCACCAGGGGGTAAGCAGTACTTC.

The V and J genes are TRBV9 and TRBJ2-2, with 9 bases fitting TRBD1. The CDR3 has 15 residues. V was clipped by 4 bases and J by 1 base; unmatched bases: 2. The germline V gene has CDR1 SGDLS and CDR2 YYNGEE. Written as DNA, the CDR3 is TGTGCCAGCAGCCGGACAGGGGAGAACACCGGGGAGCTGTTTTTT. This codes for CASSRTGENTGELFF.

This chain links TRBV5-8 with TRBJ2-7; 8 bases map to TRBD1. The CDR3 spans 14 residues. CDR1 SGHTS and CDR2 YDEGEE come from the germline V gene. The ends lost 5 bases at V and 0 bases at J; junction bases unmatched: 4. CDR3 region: CASRRDRGSYEQYF. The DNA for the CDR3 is TGTGCCAGCAGACGCGACAGGGGCTCCTACGAGCAGTACTTC. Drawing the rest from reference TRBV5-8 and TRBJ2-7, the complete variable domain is EAGVTQSPTHLIKTRGQQATLRCSPISGHTSVYWYQQALGLGLQFLLWYDEGEERNRGNFPPRFSGRQFPNYSSELNVNALELEDSALYLCASRRDRGSYEQYFGPGTRLTVT.

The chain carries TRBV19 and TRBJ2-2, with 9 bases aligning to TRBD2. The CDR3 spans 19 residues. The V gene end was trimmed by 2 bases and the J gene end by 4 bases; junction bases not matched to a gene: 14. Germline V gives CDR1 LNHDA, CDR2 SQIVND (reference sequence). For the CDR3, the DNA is TGTGCCAGTAGTATATCGGCTAGCGGGACCTCCTTCGGCACCGGGGAGCTGTTTTTT. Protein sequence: CASSISASGTSFGTGELFF. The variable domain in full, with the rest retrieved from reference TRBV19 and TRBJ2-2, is DGGITQSPKYLFRKEGQNVTLSCEQNLNHDAMYWYRQDPGQGLRLIYYSQIVNDFQKGDIAEGYSVSREKKESFPLTVTSAQKNPTAFYLCASSISASGTSFGTGELFFGEGSRLTVL.

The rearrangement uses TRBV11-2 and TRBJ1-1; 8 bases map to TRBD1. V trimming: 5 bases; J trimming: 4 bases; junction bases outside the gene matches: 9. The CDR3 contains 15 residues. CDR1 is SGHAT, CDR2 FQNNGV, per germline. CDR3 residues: CASSPSGGFGTEAFF. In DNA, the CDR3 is TGTGCCAGCAGCCCTTCAGGGGGCTTCGGCACTGAAGCTTTCTTT.

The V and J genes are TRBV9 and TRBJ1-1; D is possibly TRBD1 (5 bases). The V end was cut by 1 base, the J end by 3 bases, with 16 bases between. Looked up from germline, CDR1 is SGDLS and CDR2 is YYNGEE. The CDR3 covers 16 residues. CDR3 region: CASSVTPDRPDTEAFF. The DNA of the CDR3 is TGTGCCAGCAGCGTAACCCCCGACAGACCAGACACTGAAGCTTTCTTT.

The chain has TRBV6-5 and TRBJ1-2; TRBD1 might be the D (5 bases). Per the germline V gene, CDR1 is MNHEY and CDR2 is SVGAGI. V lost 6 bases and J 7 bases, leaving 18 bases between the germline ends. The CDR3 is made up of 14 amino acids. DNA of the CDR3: TGTGCCAGCAGCTTCGACAGAACGTCGCGTGGCTACACCTTC. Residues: CASSFDRTSRGYTF.

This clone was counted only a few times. CDR3 DNA: TGTGCCAGCAGCTTGGAGACAGGGGGCAATTCACCCCTCCACTTT. Its protein is CASSLETGGNSPLHF. The chain joins TRBV5-4 to TRBJ1-6; TRBD1 agrees at 10 bases. The CDR3 sequence is 15 residues long. V dropped 0 bases and J dropped 7; count of bases not matched to a gene: 1. CDR1 and CDR2 (germline): SGHNT, YYREEE (reference sequence).

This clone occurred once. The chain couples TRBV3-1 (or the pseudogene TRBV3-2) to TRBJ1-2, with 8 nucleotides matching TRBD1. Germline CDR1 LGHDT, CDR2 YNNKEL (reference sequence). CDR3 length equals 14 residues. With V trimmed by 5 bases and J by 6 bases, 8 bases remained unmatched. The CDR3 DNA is TGTGCCAGCAGCGCCTCAGGGGGCGCCCATGGCTACACCTTC. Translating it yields CASSASGGAHGYTF.

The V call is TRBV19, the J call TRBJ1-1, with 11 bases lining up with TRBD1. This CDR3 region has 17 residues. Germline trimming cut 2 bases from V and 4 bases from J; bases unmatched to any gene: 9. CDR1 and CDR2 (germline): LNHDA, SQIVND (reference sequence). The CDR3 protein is CASSINRDRGMITEAFF. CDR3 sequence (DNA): TGTGCCAGTAGTATAAACCGGGACAGGGGGATGATCACTGAAGCTTTCTTT.

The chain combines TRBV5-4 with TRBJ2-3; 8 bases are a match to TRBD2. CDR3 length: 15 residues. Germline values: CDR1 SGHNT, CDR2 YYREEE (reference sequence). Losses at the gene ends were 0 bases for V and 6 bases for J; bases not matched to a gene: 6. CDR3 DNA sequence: TGTGCCAGCAGCTTGGGGTCGGGGGGGCCGGATACGCAGTATTTT. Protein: CASSLGSGGPDTQYF.

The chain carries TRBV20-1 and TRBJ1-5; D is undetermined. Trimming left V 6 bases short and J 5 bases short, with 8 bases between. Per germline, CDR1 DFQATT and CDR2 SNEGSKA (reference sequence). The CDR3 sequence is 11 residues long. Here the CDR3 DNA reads TGCAGTGCGGGCTCGGATCAGCCCCAGCATTTT. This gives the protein CSAGSDQPQHF.